Following are 15 T cell receptor beta chains from one sample sequenced in a study of long-term antiretroviral therapy in people with HIV. A v3.0 immunoSEQ assay was performed at survey level. TCRdb's copy holds only in-frame clones and misses some; the assay was immunoSEQ multiplex PCR. The repertoire consists of around 25,000 clones, with 75% to 90% occurring once and the leading ten covering about 9.5%. Sequences were derived from unsorted PBMCs, sampled 2.3 years after starting antiretroviral therapy. The source is a man aged 35 to 55 with HIV.

The chain employs TRBV5-5 and TRBJ2-3; 8 nucleotides match TRBD2. The length of the CDR3 is 16 residues. Trimming cost V 7 bases and J 6 bases; bases outside gene matches: 16. Germline values: CDR1 SGHKS, CDR2 YYEKEE (reference sequence). CDR3 DNA: TGTGCCAGCGGACAGACAATAGCGGGGAGCTGGGATACGCAGTATTTT. Translation gives CASGQTIAGSWDTQYF.

V gene TRBV29-1 combines with J gene TRBJ1-1; 7 bases agree with TRBD1. The CDR3 has 17 residues. Trimming at V came to 5 bases and at J to 1 base, leaving 16 bases not matched to a gene. Germline CDR1 SQVTM, CDR2 ANQGSEA. The CDR3 region has the DNA TGCAGCGTTCAGGGGGGGGCAGGGAGGAACAGGAACACTGAAGCTTTCTTT. It codes for CSVQGGAGRNRNTEAFF.

The chain combines TRBV5-1 with TRBJ2-1, with 10 bases aligning to TRBD2. Germline V gene sequence: CDR1 SGHRS, CDR2 YFSETQ. Trimming took 5 bases from V and 0 from J; bases not matched to a gene: 5. CDR3 size: 16 residues. The CDR3 is CASRPASGSSYNEQFF. Here the CDR3 DNA reads TGCGCCAGCAGACCCGCTAGCGGGAGCTCCTACAATGAGCAGTTCTTC.

The rearrangement links TRBV7-9 to TRBJ2-1, with TRBD2 identical over 8 bases. With 4 bases clipped from V and 4 bases from J, the junction kept 9 bases outside the gene matches. The germline V gene encodes CDR1 SEHNR and CDR2 FQNEAQ (reference sequence). CDR3 size: 16 residues. This chain's CDR3 is CASSSIGREEYNEQFF. In DNA, the CDR3 is TGTGCCAGCAGCTCCATCGGGCGGGAGGAATACAATGAGCAGTTCTTC.

V and J are TRBV10-1 and TRBJ1-1; TRBD1 agrees at 9 bases. After removal of 8 bases from V and 2 bases from J, the junction contained 6 bases not matched to a gene. The germline CDR1 and CDR2 sequences are WNHNN and SYGVQD (reference sequence). This CDR3 contains 14 residues. The CDR3 protein is CASSGTGLNTEAFF. The CDR3 coding sequence is TGCGCCAGCTCAGGGACAGGGCTTAACACTGAAGCTTTCTTT.

The chain combines TRBV9 with TRBJ2-2, with 11 bases fitting TRBD2. This CDR3 has 14 amino acids. V gave up 7 bases and J gave up 5 bases; unmatched junction bases: 4. Germline V CDR1 and CDR2: SGDLS, YYNGEE. DNA for the CDR3: TGTGCCAGCGGGGGGACTAGCGGAACCGGGGAGCTGTTTTTT. Residues: CASGGTSGTGELFF.

V usage is TRBV29-1 and J usage is TRBJ1-5; D is unresolved. The V and J ends lost 4 bases and 0 bases respectively, with 4 bases between them. Germline V gene lookup returns CDR1 SQVTM and CDR2 ANQGSEA. The CDR3 sequence is 12 residues long. The CDR3: CSVGNSNQPQHF. The CDR3 nucleotides are TGCAGCGTTGGGAATAGCAATCAGCCCCAGCATTTT.

The rearrangement links TRBV29-1 to TRBJ1-4; weak D call: TRBD1 (5 bases). V was shortened by 7 bases and J by 1 base, with 10 bases between the two germline ends. This CDR3 region has 13 residues. Germline V gene lookup returns CDR1 SQVTM and CDR2 ANQGSEA. Here the CDR3 DNA reads TGCAGCGCATCTCAGGGAACTAATGAAAAACTGTTTTTT. Amino acid sequence: CSASQGTNEKLFF.

This clone came up a few times. The rearrangement links TRBV6-1 to TRBJ2-2; D call uncertain. Germline assignment: CDR1 MNHNS and CDR2 SASEGT. CDR3 length: 14 residues. Between the trimmed V and J ends, which lost 6 bases and 3 bases, there was a span of 11 bases. The CDR3 nucleotides are TGTGCCAGCAGAGACACCCCGGACACCGGGGAGCTGTTTTTT. It yields the protein CASRDTPDTGELFF.

The chain links TRBV19 to TRBJ2-1; the D gene is possibly TRBD2 (6 bases). The CDR3 extends over 14 amino acids. Germline lookup yields CDR1 LNHDA and CDR2 SQIVND (reference sequence). Trimming removed 2 bases at V and 7 bases at J, with 12 bases between. CDR3 loop: CASSISSGRNEQFF. CDR3 nucleotide sequence: TGTGCCAGTAGTATAAGTTCGGGGAGGAATGAGCAGTTCTTC.

The chain is built from TRBV5-5 and TRBJ2-7; 15 bases are a match to TRBD2. Trimming removed 4 bases from V and 6 bases from J; junction bases left unmatched: 8. The germline gives CDR1 SGHKS, CDR2 YYEKEE (reference sequence). The length of the CDR3 is 16 residues. The DNA for the CDR3 is TGTGCCAGCAGCGTGGGGACTAGCGGGAGGCAGGGCGAGCAGTACTTC. Its protein is CASSVGTSGRQGEQYF. Full variable domain (rest looked up from reference TRBV5-5 and TRBJ2-7): DAGVTQSPTHLIKTRGQQVTLRCSPISGHKSVSWYQQVLGQGPQFIFQYYEKEERGRGNFPDRFSARQFPNYSSELNVNALLLGDSALYLCASSVGTSGRQGEQYFGPGTRLTVT.

The V gene is TRBV11-3, the J gene TRBJ2-1; tentatively, D is TRBD1 (5 bases). V was clipped by 5 bases and J by 0 bases, with 14 bases between them. Germline V gene sequence: CDR1 SGHNT, CDR2 YENEEA. The CDR3 loop spans 16 amino acids. CDR3 amino acids: CASSLRVLGSYNEQFF. The CDR3 region has the DNA TGTGCCAGCAGCCTCAGGGTCCTGGGCTCCTACAATGAGCAGTTCTTC.

The CDR3 sequence is CASSFGEIENIQYF. The CDR3 DNA is TGTGCCAGCAGCTTCGGGGAGATCGAAAACATTCAGTACTTC. The rearrangement joins TRBV5-5 to TRBJ2-4, with TRBD2 as a possible D gene (5 bases). Trimming took off 2 bases at V and 5 bases at J, with 11 bases between the two ends. This CDR3 comprises 14 residues. Germline CDR1 SGHKS, CDR2 YYEKEE (reference sequence).

This chain uses TRBV28 with TRBJ1-6; TRBD1 aligns across 8 bases. The germline V gene encodes CDR1 MDHEN and CDR2 SYDVKM. This CDR3 is 17 amino acids long. The J segment lost 5 bases and the V segment lost 3 bases, leaving 9 bases of the junction unmatched. The CDR3 spells CASSLRLTGANNSPLHF. DNA of the CDR3: TGTGCCAGCAGTTTGAGACTGACAGGGGCGAATAATTCACCCCTCCACTTT.

The chain couples TRBV21-1 to TRBJ1-2; the table's TRBD1 call for D was not verified on the DNA. TRBV21-1 is classified as a pseudogene. The CDR3 runs 21 residues. The CDR3 loop reads CASSSPGRGQPNGPQNYGYTF. Here the CDR3 DNA reads TGTGCCAGCAGCTCCCCGGGCAGGGGGCAGCCAAACGGCCCCCAAAACTATGGCTACACCTTC.